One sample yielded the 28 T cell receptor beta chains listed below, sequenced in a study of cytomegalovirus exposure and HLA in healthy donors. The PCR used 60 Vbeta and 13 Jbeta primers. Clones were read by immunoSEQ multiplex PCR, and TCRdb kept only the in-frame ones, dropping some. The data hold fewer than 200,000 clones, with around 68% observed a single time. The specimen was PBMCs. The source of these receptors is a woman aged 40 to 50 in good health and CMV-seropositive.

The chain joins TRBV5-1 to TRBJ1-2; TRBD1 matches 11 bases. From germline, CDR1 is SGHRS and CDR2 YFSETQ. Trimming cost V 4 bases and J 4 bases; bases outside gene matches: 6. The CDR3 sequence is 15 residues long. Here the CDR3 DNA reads TGCGCCAGCAGCAAGGGACAGGGGGACGTCTATGGCTACACCTTC. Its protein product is CASSKGQGDVYGYTF.

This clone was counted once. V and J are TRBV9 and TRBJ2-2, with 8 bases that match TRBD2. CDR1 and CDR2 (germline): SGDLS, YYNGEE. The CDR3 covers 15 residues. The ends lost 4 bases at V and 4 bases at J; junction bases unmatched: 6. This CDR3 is CASSQLAVLTGELFF. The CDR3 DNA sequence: TGTGCCAGCAGCCAACTAGCGGTCCTCACCGGGGAGCTGTTTTTT. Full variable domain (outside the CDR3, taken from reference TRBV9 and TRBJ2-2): DSGVTQTPKHLITATGQRVTLRCSPRSGDLSVYWYQQSLDQGLQFLIQYYNGEERAKGNILERFSAQQFPDLHSELNLSSLELGDSALYFCASSQLAVLTGELFFGEGSRLTVL.

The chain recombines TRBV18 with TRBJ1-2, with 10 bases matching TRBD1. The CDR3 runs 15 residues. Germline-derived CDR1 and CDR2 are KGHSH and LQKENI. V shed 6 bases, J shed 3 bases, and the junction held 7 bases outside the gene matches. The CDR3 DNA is TGTGCCAGCTCGCGGAGACAGGGGGCCCACTATGGCTACACCTTC. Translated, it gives CASSRRQGAHYGYTF. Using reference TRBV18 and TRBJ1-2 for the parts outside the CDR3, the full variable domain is NAGVMQNPRHLVRRRGQEARLRCSPMKGHSHVYWYRQLPEEGLKFMVYLQKENIIDESGMPKERFSAEFPKEGPSILRIQQVVRGDSAAYFCASSRRQGAHYGYTFGSGTRLTVV.

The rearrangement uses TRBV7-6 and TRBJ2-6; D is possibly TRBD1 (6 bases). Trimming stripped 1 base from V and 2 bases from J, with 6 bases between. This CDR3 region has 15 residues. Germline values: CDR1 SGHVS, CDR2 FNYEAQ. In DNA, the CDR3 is TGTGCCAGCAGCTTAGACAGGGCTGGGGCCAACGTCCTGACTTTC. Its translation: CASSLDRAGANVLTF.

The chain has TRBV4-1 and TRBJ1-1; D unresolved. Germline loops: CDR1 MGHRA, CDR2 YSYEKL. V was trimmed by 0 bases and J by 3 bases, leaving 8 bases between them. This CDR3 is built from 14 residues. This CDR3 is CASSQETAYTEAFF. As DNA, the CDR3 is TGCGCCAGCAGCCAAGAAACAGCTTACACTGAAGCTTTCTTT.

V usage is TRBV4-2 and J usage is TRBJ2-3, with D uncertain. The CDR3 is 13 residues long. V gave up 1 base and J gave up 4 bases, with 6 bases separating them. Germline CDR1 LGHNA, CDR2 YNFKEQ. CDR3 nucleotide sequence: TGTGCCAGCAGCCAAGGTCCCGCAGATACGCAGTATTTT. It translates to CASSQGPADTQYF.

CDR3 in amino acids: CASSQPGQGGDVNIQYF. CDR3 bases: TGTGCCAGCAGCCAACCGGGACAGGGAGGGGACGTGAACATTCAGTACTTC. The chain is built from TRBV28 and TRBJ2-4; 9 bases are a match to TRBD1. CDR1 is MDHEN, CDR2 SYDVKM, per germline. The CDR3 consists of 17 residues. V trimming: 6 bases; J trimming: 7 bases; junction bases outside the gene matches: 16.

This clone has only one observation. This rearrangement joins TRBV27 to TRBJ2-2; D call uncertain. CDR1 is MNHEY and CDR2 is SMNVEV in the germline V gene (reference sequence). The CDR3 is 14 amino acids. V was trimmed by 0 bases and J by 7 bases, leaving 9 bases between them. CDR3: CASSLSQKVGELFF. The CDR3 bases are TGTGCCAGCAGTTTATCCCAGAAAGTCGGGGAGCTGTTTTTT.

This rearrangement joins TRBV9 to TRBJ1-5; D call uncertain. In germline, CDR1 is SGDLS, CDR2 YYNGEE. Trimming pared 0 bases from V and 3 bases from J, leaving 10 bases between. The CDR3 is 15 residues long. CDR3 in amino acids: CASSVASGNNQPQHF. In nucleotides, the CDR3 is TGTGCCAGCAGCGTAGCTTCCGGGAACAATCAGCCCCAGCATTTT.

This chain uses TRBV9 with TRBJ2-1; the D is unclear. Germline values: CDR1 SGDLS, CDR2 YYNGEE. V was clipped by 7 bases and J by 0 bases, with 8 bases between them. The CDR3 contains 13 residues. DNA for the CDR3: TGTGCCAGCGGCCGGAGCTCCTACAATGAGCAGTTCTTC. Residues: CASGRSSYNEQFF.

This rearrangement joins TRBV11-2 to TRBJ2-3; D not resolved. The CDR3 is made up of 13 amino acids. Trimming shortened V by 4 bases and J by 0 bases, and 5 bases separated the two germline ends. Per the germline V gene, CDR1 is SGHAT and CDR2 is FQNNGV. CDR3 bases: TGTGCCAGCAGCTCCGGTAGCACAGATACGCAGTATTTT. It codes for CASSSGSTDTQYF.

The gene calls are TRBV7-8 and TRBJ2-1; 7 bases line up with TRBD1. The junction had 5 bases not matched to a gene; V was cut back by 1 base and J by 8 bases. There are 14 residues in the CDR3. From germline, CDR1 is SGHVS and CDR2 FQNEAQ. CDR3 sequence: CASSLGQGVDEQFF. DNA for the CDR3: TGTGCCAGCAGCTTAGGACAGGGAGTCGATGAGCAGTTCTTC.

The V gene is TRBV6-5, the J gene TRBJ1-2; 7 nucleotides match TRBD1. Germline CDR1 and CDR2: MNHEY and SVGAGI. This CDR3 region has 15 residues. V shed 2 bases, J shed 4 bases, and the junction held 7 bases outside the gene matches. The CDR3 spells CASSYTQGSAYGYTF. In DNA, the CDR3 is TGTGCCAGCAGTTACACACAGGGGTCGGCCTATGGCTACACCTTC.

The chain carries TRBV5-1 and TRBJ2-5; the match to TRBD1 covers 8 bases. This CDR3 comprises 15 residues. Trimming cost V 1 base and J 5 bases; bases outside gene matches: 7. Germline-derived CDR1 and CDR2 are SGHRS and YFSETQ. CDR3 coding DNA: TGCGCCAGCAGCTTGCGACAGGGGATCGGGGAGACCCAGTACTTC. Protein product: CASSLRQGIGETQYF.

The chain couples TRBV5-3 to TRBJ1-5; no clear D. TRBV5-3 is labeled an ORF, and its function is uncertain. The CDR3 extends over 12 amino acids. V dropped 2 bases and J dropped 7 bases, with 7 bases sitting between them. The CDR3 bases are TGTGCCAGAAGCTTCTCTTCCCAGCCCCAGCATTTT. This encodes CARSFSSQPQHF.

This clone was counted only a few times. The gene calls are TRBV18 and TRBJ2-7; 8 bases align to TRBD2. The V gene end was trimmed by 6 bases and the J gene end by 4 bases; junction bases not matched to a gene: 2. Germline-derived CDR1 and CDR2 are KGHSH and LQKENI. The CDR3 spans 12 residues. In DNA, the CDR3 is TGTGCCAGCTCCAGCGGGAGTTACGAGCAGTACTTC. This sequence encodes CASSSGSYEQYF.

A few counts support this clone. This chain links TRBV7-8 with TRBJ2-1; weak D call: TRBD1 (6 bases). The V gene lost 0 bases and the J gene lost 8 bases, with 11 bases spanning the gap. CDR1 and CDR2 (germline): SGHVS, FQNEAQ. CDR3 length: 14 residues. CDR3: CASSLADRRDEQFF. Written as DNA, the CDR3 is TGTGCCAGCAGCTTAGCTGACAGGCGCGATGAGCAGTTCTTC.

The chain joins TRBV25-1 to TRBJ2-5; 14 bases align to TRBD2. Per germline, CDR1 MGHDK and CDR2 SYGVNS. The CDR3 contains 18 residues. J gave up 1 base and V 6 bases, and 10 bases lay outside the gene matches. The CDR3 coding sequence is TGTGCCAGCAGCGGACTAGCGGGGGGCACGGGAACCCAAGAGACCCAGTACTTC. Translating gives CASSGLAGGTGTQETQYF.

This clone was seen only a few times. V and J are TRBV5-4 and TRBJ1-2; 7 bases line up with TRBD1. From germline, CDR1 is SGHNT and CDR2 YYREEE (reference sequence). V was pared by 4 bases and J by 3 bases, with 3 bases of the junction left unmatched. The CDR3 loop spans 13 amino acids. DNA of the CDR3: TGTGCCAGCAGCCTAGACAGGGACTATGGCTACACCTTC. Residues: CASSLDRDYGYTF.

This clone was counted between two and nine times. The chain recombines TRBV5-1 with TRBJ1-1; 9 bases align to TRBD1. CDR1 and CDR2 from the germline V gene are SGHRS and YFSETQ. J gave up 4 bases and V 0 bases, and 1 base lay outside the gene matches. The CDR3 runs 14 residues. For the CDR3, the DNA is TGCGCCAGCAGCTTGGGGACAGGGGTCACTGAAGCTTTCTTT. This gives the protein CASSLGTGVTEAFF.

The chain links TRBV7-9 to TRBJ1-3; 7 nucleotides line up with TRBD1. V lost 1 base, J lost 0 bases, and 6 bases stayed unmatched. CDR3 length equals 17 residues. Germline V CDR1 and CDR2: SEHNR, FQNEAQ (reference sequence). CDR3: CASSLVPAGGSGNTIYF. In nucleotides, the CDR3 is TGTGCCAGCAGCTTAGTTCCCGCAGGGGGCTCTGGAAACACCATATATTTT.

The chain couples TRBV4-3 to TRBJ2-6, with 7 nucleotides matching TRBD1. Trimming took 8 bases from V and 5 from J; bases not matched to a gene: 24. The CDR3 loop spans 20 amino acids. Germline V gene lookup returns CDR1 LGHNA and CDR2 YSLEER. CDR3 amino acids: CASDKLEVTGPLGRANVLTF. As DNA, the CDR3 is TGCGCCAGCGACAAACTGGAGGTGACAGGGCCTCTCGGGAGGGCCAACGTCCTGACTTTC.

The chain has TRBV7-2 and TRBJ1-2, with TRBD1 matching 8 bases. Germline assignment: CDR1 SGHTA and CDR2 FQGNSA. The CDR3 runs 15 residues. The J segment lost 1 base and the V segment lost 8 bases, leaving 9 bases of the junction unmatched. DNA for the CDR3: TGTGCCAGCCAGGCCTGGACAGGGAATAACTATGGCTACACCTTC. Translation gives CASQAWTGNNYGYTF.

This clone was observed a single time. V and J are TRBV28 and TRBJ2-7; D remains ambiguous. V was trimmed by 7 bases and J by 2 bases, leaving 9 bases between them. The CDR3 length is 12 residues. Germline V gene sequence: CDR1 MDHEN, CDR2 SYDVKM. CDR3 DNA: TGTGCCAGCAAAGCTCTAACCTACGAGCAGTACTTC. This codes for CASKALTYEQYF.

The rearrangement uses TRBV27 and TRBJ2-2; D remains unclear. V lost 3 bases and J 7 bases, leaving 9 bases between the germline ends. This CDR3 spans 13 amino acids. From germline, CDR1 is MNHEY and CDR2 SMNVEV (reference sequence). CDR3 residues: CASSLSASGELFF. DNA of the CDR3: TGTGCCAGCAGTTTGAGCGCAAGCGGGGAGCTGTTTTTT.

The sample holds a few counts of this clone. CDR3 nucleotide sequence: TGTGCCAGCAGTTCGCCCCCGACAGGGCGGGCTGAAGCTTTCTTT. Protein: CASSSPPTGRAEAFF. The rearrangement uses TRBV28 and TRBJ1-1; 7 bases are a match to TRBD1. Trimming took 4 bases from V and 6 from J; bases not matched to a gene: 11. Germline V gene lookup returns CDR1 MDHEN and CDR2 SYDVKM. The CDR3 covers 15 residues.

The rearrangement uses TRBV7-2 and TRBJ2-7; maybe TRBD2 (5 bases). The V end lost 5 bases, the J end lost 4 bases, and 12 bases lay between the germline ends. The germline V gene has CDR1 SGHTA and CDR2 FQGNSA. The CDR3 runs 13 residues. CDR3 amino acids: CASSPREGYEQYF. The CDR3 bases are TGTGCCAGCAGCCCTAGAGAGGGTTACGAGCAGTACTTC.

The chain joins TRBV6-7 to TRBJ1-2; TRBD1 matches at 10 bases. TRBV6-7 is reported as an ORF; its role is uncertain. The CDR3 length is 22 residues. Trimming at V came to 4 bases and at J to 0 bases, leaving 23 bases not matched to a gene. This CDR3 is CASSSTDRGRKFGVISNYGYTF. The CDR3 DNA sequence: TGTGCCAGCAGTTCCACGGACAGGGGGAGAAAATTTGGGGTCATTTCTAACTATGGCTACACCTTC.